This T cell receptor (beta chain) came from a study of T cell responses to AZD1222 COVID-19 vaccine. Study details: It was second doses at about 4 or about 12 weeks that were pooled.

With 0 bases removed from V and 6 bases from J, the gap between germline ends came to 3 bases. The CDR3 covers 12 residues. Germline CDR1 is SGHRS and CDR2 is YFSETQ. General study results and limits: Two doses of AZD1222 preceded a rise in Spike-specific TCR breadth and depth. Donors were chiefly white British, with a greater number of females, and clonal diversity was perhaps underestimated. With dominance at 160-218 and 743-854, vaccine-associated CD4 TCRs spanned spike.

Profiling relied on immunoSEQ multiplex PCR, and the TCRdb table lists in-frame clones only, not all of them. The table lists around 78,000 clones, roughly 90% of them singletons. This clone is a singleton in its sample. Its antigen is unidentified. The receptor was isolated from an adult in good health. This chain uses TRBV5-1 with TRBJ2-2; D is undetermined. The sample in question was peripheral blood, obtained on day 0 of AZD1222 vaccination. CDR3 nucleotides: TGCGCCAGCAGCTTGGACGCCGGGGAGCTGTTTTTT. Translation: CASSLDAGELFF.